A single sample gave rise to the 4 T cell receptor beta chains below, sequenced in a study of response to subunit inactivated influenza vaccine (dated by TCRdb to between 2017 and 2018). Libraries were built with RT-PCR. Data came from an Illumina HiSeq 2500. The public reads were quality trimmed at Q25 with fastp and then assembled into clones with MiXCR by TCRdb, keeping productive beta chains. When rows share a CDR3 protein, they turn into one entry using the most common DNA and genes. This sample holds hundreds of thousands of distinct CDR3 sequences; more than 15% were observed only once. Approximately 10% of the sample belongs to the ten largest clones. This specimen consisted of PBMCs from blood, obtained about 12 days after vaccination. Source of these receptors: a man aged 45 to 65 who received an inactivated influenza vaccine. Donor details come from another sample of the same person, matched by shared clones.

The J gene is TRBJ2-3, the V gene TRBV29-1; TRBD2 matches 9 bases. The trim removed 4 bases at V and 6 bases at J, leaving 5 bases unmatched. Per the germline V gene, CDR1 is SQVTM and CDR2 is ANQGSEA. CDR3 length equals 13 residues. CDR3 amino acids: CSVGGRARDTQYF. The CDR3 DNA sequence: TGCAGCGTTGGCGGGAGGGCCCGGGATACGCAGTATTTT.

The chain couples TRBV5-1 to TRBJ2-3; the D is unclear. CDR1 is SGHRS, CDR2 YFSETQ, per germline. V was clipped by 0 bases and J by 3 bases, with 8 bases between them. The CDR3 is made up of 14 amino acids. CDR3 in DNA: TGCGCCAGCAGCTTGGCTTGGGTTACAGATACGCAGTATTTT. It translates to CASSLAWVTDTQYF.

The chain recombines TRBV4-2 with TRBJ2-1, with D tentatively TRBD2 (5 bases). The germline V gene has CDR1 LGHNA and CDR2 YNFKEQ. This CDR3 is 14 amino acids long. Between the trimmed V and J ends, which lost 0 bases and 6 bases, there was a span of 9 bases. CDR3 amino acids: CASSQEPGGNEQFF. CDR3 DNA sequence: TGTGCCAGCAGCCAAGAGCCAGGAGGCAATGAGCAGTTCTTC.

This clonotype turned up a few times. This chain uses TRBV20-1 with TRBJ1-1, with TRBD1 matching over 11 bases. The CDR3 has 13 residues. V lost 5 bases to trimming and J lost 4 bases; unmatched junction nucleotides: 3. Germline-derived CDR1 and CDR2 are DFQATT and SNEGSKA (reference sequence). This CDR3 is CSASGTGGTEAFF. The CDR3 DNA sequence: TGCAGTGCTTCCGGGACAGGGGGCACTGAAGCTTTCTTT.